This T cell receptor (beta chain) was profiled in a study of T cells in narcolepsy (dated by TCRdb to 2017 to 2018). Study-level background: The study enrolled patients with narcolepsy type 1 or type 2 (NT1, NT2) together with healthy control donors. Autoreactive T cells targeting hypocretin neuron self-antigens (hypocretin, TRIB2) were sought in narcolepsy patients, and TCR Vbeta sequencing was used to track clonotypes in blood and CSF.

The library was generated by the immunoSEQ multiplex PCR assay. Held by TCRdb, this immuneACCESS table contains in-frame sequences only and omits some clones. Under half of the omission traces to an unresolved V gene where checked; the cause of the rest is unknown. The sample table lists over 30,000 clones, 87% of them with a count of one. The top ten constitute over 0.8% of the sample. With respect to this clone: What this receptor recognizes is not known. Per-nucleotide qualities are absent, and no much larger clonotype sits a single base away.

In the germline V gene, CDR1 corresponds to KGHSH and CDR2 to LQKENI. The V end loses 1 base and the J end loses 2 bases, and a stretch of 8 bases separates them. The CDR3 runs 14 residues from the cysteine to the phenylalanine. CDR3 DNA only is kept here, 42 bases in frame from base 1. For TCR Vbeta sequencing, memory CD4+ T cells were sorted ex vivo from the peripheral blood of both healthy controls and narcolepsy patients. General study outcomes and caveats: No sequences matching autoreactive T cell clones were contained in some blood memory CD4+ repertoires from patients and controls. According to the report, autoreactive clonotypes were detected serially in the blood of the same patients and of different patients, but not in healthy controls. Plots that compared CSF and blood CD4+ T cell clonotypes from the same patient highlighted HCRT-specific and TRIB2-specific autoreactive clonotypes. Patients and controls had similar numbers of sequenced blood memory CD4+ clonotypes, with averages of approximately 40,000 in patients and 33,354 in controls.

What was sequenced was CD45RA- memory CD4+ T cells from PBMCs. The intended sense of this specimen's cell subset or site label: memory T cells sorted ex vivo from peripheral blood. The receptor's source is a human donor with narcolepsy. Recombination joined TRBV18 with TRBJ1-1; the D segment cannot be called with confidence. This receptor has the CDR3 CASSPQGINTEAFF. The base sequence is TGTGCCAGCTCACCACAAGGGATTAACACTGAAGCTTTCTTT.